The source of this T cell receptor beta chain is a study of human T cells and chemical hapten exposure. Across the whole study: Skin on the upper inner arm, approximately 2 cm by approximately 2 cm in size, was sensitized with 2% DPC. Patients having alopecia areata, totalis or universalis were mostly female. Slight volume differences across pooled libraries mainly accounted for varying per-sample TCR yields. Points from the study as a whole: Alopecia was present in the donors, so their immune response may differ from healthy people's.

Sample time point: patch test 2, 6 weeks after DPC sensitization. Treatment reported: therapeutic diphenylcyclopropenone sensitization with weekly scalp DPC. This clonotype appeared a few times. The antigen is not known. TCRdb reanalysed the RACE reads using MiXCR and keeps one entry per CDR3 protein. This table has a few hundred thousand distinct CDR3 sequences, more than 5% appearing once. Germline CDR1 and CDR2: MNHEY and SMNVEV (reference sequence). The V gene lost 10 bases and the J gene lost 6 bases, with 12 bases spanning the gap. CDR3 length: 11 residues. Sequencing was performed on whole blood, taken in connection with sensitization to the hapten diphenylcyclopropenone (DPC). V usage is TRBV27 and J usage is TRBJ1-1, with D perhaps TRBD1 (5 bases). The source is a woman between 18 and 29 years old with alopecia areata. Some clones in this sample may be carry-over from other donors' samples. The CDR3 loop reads CATAGAAEAFF. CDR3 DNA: TGTGCCACCGCTGGGGCCGCTGAAGCTTTCTTT.